This is a list of T cell receptor beta chains from one sample in a study of T-cell memory formation after mild COVID-19. One entry per CDR3 protein results from TCRdb running MiXCR on the 5' RACE reads. The repertoire includes around 500,000 distinct CDR3 sequences, 15% to 20% of them detected once, and roughly an eighth sits in the top ten. Sequencing was done on a sample of PBMCs or a T cell subset sorted from them (not recorded which). The source of these receptors is an adult woman who had mild COVID-19 (a few samples of this study predate the infection). Cell type and time point are not known. Both conserved end residues are part of each CDR3. A D gene is named only where the DNA matches it firmly. Size is stated for part of the rows, as once, few or many counts, or as a class when the clone is expanded.

TRBV30,14,TRBJ2-1,few,NA,TGTGCCTGGAGTGTGGGGGACATATACAATGAGCAGTTCTTC,CAWSVGDIYNEQFF
TRBV5-1,13,TRBJ2-7,few,NA,TGCGCCAGCAGCTTGAGTCTCGACTACGAGCAGTACTTC,CASSLSLDYEQYF
TRBV12-3/TRBV12-4,12,TRBJ1-2,few,NA,TGTGCCAGCAGTTTACTTTCTTATGGCTACACCTTC,CASSLLSYGYTF
TRBV12-3/TRBV12-4,14,TRBJ2-1,NA,TRBD2,TGTGCCAGCAGCTCTCGGACTAGCGCGAATGAGCAGTTCTTC,CASSSRTSANEQFF
TRBV7-2,13,TRBJ2-7,many,NA,TGTGCCAGCAGCCCGTCGACCGTTCGCGAGCAGTACTTC,CASSPSTVREQYF
TRBV25-1,12,TRBJ2-3,few,NA,TGTGCCAGCAGTTGGAGGACAGATACGCAGTATTTT,CASSWRTDTQYF
TRBV6-7,17,TRBJ2-1,NA,TRBD2,TGTGCCAGCAGCCCCCCGGGGGAGCGGGGAGCGTACAATGAGCAGTTCTTC,CASSPPGERGAYNEQFF
TRBV7-2,12,TRBJ2-1,NA,NA,TGTGCCAGCAGCTTAGAACCGATCCGCCCGTTCTTC,CASSLEPIRPFF
TRBV18,15,TRBJ1-1,NA,NA,TGTGCCAGCTCACCACCGAACAGACCGAACACTGAAGCTTTCTTT,CASSPPNRPNTEAFF
TRBV5-4,13,TRBJ2-1,many,NA,TGTGCCAGCAGCTTGACCGTTAGCGGTGAGCAGTTCTTC,CASSLTVSGEQFF
TRBV12-3/TRBV12-4,16,TRBJ1-5,NA,NA,TGTGCCAGCAGTTCCGAGGTTCGATCGGGCAATCAGCCCCAGCATTTT,CASSSEVRSGNQPQHF
TRBV9,14,TRBJ1-2,few,NA,TGTGCCAGCAGTCAATGGGGGGACGGCTATGGCTACACCTTC,CASSQWGDGYGYTF
TRBV29-1,18,TRBJ2-7,NA,TRBD2,TGCAGCGTTGGGACCCATCCGGGACTAGCGGGAGTGGAGTACGAGCAGTACTTC,CSVGTHPGLAGVEYEQYF
TRBV20-1,16,TRBJ2-1,few,NA,TGCAGTGCTAGAGCTCCCAGGGTTAATGGATACAATGAGCAGTTCTTC,CSARAPRVNGYNEQFF
TRBV7-9,13,TRBJ1-6,few,TRBD1,TGTGCCAGCAGGGGACAGTTCCATTCACCCCTCCACTTT,CASRGQFHSPLHF
TRBV6-4,15,TRBJ1-6,once,TRBD1,TGTGCCAGCAGCCTTGGACAGGGAGATTCTTCACCCCTCCACTTT,CASSLGQGDSSPLHF
TRBV6-1,13,TRBJ2-1,NA,TRBD2,TGTGCCAGCCAGCGGGGATCCTACAATGAGCAGTTCTTC,CASQRGSYNEQFF
TRBV5-6,16,TRBJ2-7,few,TRBD2,TGTGCCAGCAGCTTCACTAGCGGGACCTTCCCCTACGAGCAGTACTTC,CASSFTSGTFPYEQYF
TRBV6-1,14,TRBJ2-3,few,TRBD2,TGTGCCAGCAGTGAAGCCCGGCGGGGGGATACGCAGTATTTT,CASSEARRGDTQYF
TRBV7-2,15,TRBJ2-5,NA,NA,TGTGCCAGCAGCTTAGGACAGCCTTCCGTTAGTACCCAGTACTTC,CASSLGQPSVSTQYF
TRBV5-6,15,TRBJ1-5,NA,NA,TGTGCCAGCAGCCCCTGGGCGCAGGGCAATCAGCCCCAGCATTTT,CASSPWAQGNQPQHF
TRBV27,14,TRBJ2-7,NA,NA,TGTGCCAGCAGTTTCTCCACCGGGCACTACGAGCAGTACTTC,CASSFSTGHYEQYF
TRBV27,14,TRBJ1-6,few,NA,TGTGCCAGCAGCCGGGGGTTTTGGAATTCACCCCTCCACTTT,CASSRGFWNSPLHF
TRBV7-9,17,TRBJ2-3,many,TRBD2,TGTGCCAGCAGCCCAACCCGATTAGCGGGGGGGGAAAATACGCAGTATTTT,CASSPTRLAGGENTQYF
TRBV29-1,12,TRBJ2-7,NA,NA,TGCAGCGTCGAGGACAGCTCCTACGAGCAGTACTTC,CSVEDSSYEQYF
TRBV20-1,15,TRBJ2-1,few,TRBD2,TGCAGTGCTAGAGCCGGGCGGGGGGCCTACAATGAGCAGTTCTTC,CSARAGRGAYNEQFF
TRBV4-3,16,TRBJ2-1,many,NA,TGCGCCAGCAGCCCAGTAGAGACTAGCTCCTACAATGAGCAGTTCTTC,CASSPVETSSYNEQFF
TRBV12-3/TRBV12-4,14,TRBJ1-1,NA,NA,TGTGCCAGCAGCCCCCGGCGTAGGGGAACTGAAGCTTTCTTT,CASSPRRRGTEAFF
TRBV5-4,16,TRBJ2-4,NA,TRBD2,TGTGCCAGCAGCTTGGAGCTAGCGGGAGGACCTTCGGGGCAGTACTTC,CASSLELAGGPSGQYF
TRBV29-1,14,TRBJ2-7,NA,NA,TGCAGCGTTGTCAATTCACATATTTACTACGAGCAGTACTTC,CSVVNSHIYYEQYF
TRBV27,14,TRBJ2-7,NA,NA,TGTGCCAGCAGTTTATCGGGCCAAGGTGTCGAGCAGTACTTC,CASSLSGQGVEQYF
TRBV25-1,11,TRBJ2-7,NA,NA,TGTGCCAGCAGAAATTCGGGAGAGCAGTACTTC,CASRNSGEQYF
TRBV29-1,13,TRBJ1-2,few,NA,TGCAGCGTACCTCTTACAGGGAAGGAAGGCTACACCTTC,CSVPLTGKEGYTF
TRBV11-2,11,TRBJ1-1,NA,NA,TGTGCCAGCAGCCACTACACTGAAGCTTTCTTT,CASSHYTEAFF
TRBV7-6,14,TRBJ2-7,few,NA,TGTGCCAGCAGCCCGTATGAGAAGAGCTACGAGCAGTACTTC,CASSPYEKSYEQYF
TRBV12-3/TRBV12-4,15,TRBJ2-3,few,NA,TGTGCCAGCAGTTACCCCCCGGCCCTGACAGATACGCAGTATTTT,CASSYPPALTDTQYF
TRBV7-2,16,TRBJ2-3,NA,TRBD2,TGTGCCAGCAGCTTATTCGGGGGGGAAGTCGCAGATACGCAGTATTTT,CASSLFGGEVADTQYF
TRBV12-3/TRBV12-4,11,TRBJ1-1,NA,NA,TGTGCCAGCAGCCCTGGGGCTGAAGCTTTCTTT,CASSPGAEAFF
TRBV2,16,TRBJ1-1,NA,NA,TGTGCCAGCAGTGAAAGGCCCGGGCAGATGAACACTGAAGCTTTCTTT,CASSERPGQMNTEAFF
TRBV29-1,14,TRBJ1-4,few,TRBD1,TGCAGCGCAAGACGTGGAGGGGGCAGGGAAAAACTGTTTTTT,CSARRGGGREKLFF
TRBV6-5,15,TRBJ2-2,many,NA,TGTGCCAGCAGCGAGGGGGAGGCGGACACCGGGGAGCTGTTTTTT,CASSEGEADTGELFF
TRBV5-1,15,TRBJ1-1,NA,NA,TGCGCCAGCAGCTTAGGAAGCGGGGGCGACTCTGAAGCTTTCTTT,CASSLGSGGDSEAFF
TRBV5-8,11,TRBJ1-1,NA,NA,TGTGCCAGCAGCCGGAGGACTGAAGCTTTCTTT,CASSRRTEAFF
TRBV4-2,15,TRBJ2-3,few,TRBD2,TGTGCCAGCAGCCATTCTCATAGCGGGAGAAATACGCAGTATTTT,CASSHSHSGRNTQYF
TRBV6-2/TRBV6-3,17,TRBJ2-2,NA,TRBD2,TGTGCCAGCAGTTACACCACGGGACTAGCGCAGACCGGGGAGCTGTTTTTT,CASSYTTGLAQTGELFF
TRBV2,13,TRBJ2-5,NA,NA,TGTGCCAGCAGTGACCTAACAGCGATTCCCCAGTACTTC,CASSDLTAIPQYF
TRBV5-1,14,TRBJ1-1,NA,NA,TGCGCCAGCAGCTCCGACAGAATGAACACTGAAGCTTTCTTT,CASSSDRMNTEAFF